This T cell receptor beta chain was recorded in a study of shared clonotypes between healthy human individuals. The overall study: Ranging from 18 to 49 in age, donors were a couple of women and a few men. General study results and limits: Rarefaction indicated that sorted-subset sequencing remained incomplete although depth was large. Generation probability values for non-shared clonotypes were lower than those for clonotypes shared by all four donors.

Germline V gives CDR1 LNHNV, CDR2 YYDKDF (reference sequence). This CDR3 is 17 amino acids long. The V and J ends lost 5 bases and 2 bases, in that order; junction bases with no gene match: 13. CD45RO-negative, CCR7-positively selected cells formed the naive CD8 fraction, excluding terminally differentiated effector memory CD45RA+ cells. As for this clone: Its antigen is unidentified.

DNA at 200 ng, 25,000 to 35,000 T cell genomes, went into sorted-subset replicate PCRs. Profiling relied on immunoSEQ multiplex PCR, and the TCRdb table lists in-frame clones only, not all of them. Of around 1,900,000 clones in the sample, about 93% were seen once. The receptor was derived from a man aged 18 to 30 in good health. Some clones in this sample may be carry-over from other donors' samples. Sample: naive CD8+ T cells from PBMCs. The V gene is TRBV15, the J gene TRBJ2-7; TRBD1 matches at 9 bases. CDR3 sequence: CATSSQTGTGKPYEQYF. CDR3 coding DNA: TGTGCCACCAGCTCACAAACCGGGACAGGGAAACCCTACGAGCAGTACTTC.